These 7 T cell receptor beta chains were sequenced from one sample in a study of blood T cell repertoires in COVID-19. Profiled with immunoSEQ multiplex PCR; TCRdb holds only in-frame clones, not every one. The sample carries about 290,000 clones, roughly 91% recorded once. Sequencing was carried out using peripheral blood. Source of these receptors: a woman younger than 45 with COVID-19, enrolled during active disease.

The V gene is TRBV6-2 or TRBV6-3, the J gene TRBJ1-1; 7 bases align to TRBD1. J gave up 10 bases and V 5 bases, and 4 bases lay outside the gene matches. Germline CDR1 is MNHEY and CDR2 is SVGEGT. The CDR3 runs 11 residues. CDR3 in amino acids: CASSDRQGAFF. The CDR3 DNA is TGTGCCAGCAGTGACCGACAGGGAGCTTTCTTT.

The chain recombines TRBV10-1 with TRBJ1-1, with D possibly being TRBD1 (6 bases). The CDR3 length is 12 residues. The V gene's germline CDR1 is WNHNN and CDR2 SYGVQD (reference sequence). Trimming took off 10 bases at V and 11 bases at J, with 20 bases between the two ends. CDR3: CANPRGASFAFF. DNA of the CDR3: TGCGCCAACCCACGGGGGGCGTCTTTTGCTTTCTTT.

The chain joins TRBV6-4 to TRBJ2-3; D gene unclear. The CDR3 contains 15 residues. V lost 3 bases to trimming and J lost 6 bases, with 16 bases between them. CDR1 is MRHNA, CDR2 SNTAGT, per germline. This CDR3 reads CASSEAPLGSDTQYF. DNA for the CDR3: TGTGCCAGCAGTGAAGCCCCTCTGGGCTCGGATACGCAGTATTTT.

The chain couples TRBV27 to TRBJ2-2; 13 positions match TRBD2. The germline CDR1 and CDR2 sequences are MNHEY and SMNVEV (reference sequence). V trimming: 6 bases; J trimming: 8 bases; junction bases outside the gene matches: 6. The CDR3 is 15 amino acids. The CDR3 protein is CASRGRTSGGGELFF. The CDR3 region has the DNA TGTGCCAGCAGGGGGCGGACTAGCGGGGGAGGGGAGCTGTTTTTT.

The chain recombines TRBV12-3 or TRBV12-4 with TRBJ1-1, with D possibly matching TRBD1 (6 bases). V was pared by 6 bases and J by 1 base, with 9 bases between. CDR3 length: 13 residues. The CDR3 is CASSKGGNTEAFF. The DNA of the CDR3 is TGTGCCAGCAGCAAAGGGGGGAACACTGAAGCTTTCTTT.

The chain is built from TRBV18 and TRBJ2-7; 8 bases line up with TRBD2. The CDR3 spans 15 residues. V shed 3 bases and J 3 bases; nucleotides not matched to a gene: 7. The germline gives CDR1 KGHSH, CDR2 LQKENI. The CDR3 is CASSPVPGRGYEQYF. The CDR3 region has the DNA TGTGCCAGCTCACCGGTACCCGGGAGGGGCTACGAGCAGTACTTC. Looking up the rest from reference TRBV18 and TRBJ2-7 gives the full variable domain: NAGVMQNPRHLVRRRGQEARLRCSPMKGHSHVYWYRQLPEEGLKFMVYLQKENIIDESGMPKERFSAEFPKEGPSILRIQQVVRGDSAAYFCASSPVPGRGYEQYFGPGTRLTVT.

The chain couples TRBV4-1 to TRBJ2-7, with TRBD2 as a possible D gene (6 bases). This CDR3 has 15 residues. V lost 1 base and J lost 4, with 14 bases in between. Germline CDR1 and CDR2: MGHRA and YSYEKL. This CDR3 is CASSQGLSDYYEQYF. As DNA, the CDR3 is TGCGCCAGCAGCCAAGGTTTATCGGACTATTACGAGCAGTACTTC.